These T cell receptor beta chains were read from a single sample in a study of blood T cell repertoires in COVID-19. Assay used: immunoSEQ multiplex PCR; TCRdb lists only in-frame clones, some missing. The sample carries 80,000 to 100,000 clones, over 65% recorded once. Sequenced input: peripheral blood. The receptors here all came from a man aged 65 to 79 with COVID-19, enrolled during active disease. Each CDR3 is given with its conserved first and last residue. The D gene is left open where the match is weak. Rows give clone size only sometimes, using once, few, many, or a class for an expanded clone.

v_gene	abundance	d_gene	len	j_gene	CDR3nt	CDR3aa
TRBV5-1	.	TRBD2	16	TRBJ2-2	TGCGCCAGCAGCCTCCTTAGCGGGAGGGGGACCGGGGAGCTGTTTTTT	CASSLLSGRGTGELFF
TRBV19	once	TRBD1	15	TRBJ1-5	TGTGCCACCGAGCCCGACAGGGGGTGGGGTGGGCCCCAGCATTTT	CATEPDRGWGGPQHF
TRBV5-4	once	TRBD1	17	TRBJ1-2	TGTGCCACCGGGACAGGGAGCAAAAGGAACTTTAACTATGGCTACACCTTC	CATGTGSKRNFNYGYTF
TRBV5-8	.	.	19	TRBJ2-3	TGTGCCAGCAGCTCAGGGTTAAGAATCCAGTCCCCCTACACAGATACGCAGTATTTT	CASSSGLRIQSPYTDTQYF
TRBV9	.	TRBD2	15	TRBJ2-1	TGTGCCAGCAGCGTAGGGGTTAGCGGGAGTAATGAGCAGTTCTTC	CASSVGVSGSNEQFF
TRBV27	.	.	15	TRBJ2-7	TGTGCCAGCAGTTTAACTGATAGCGGCCCCTACGAGCAGTACTTC	CASSLTDSGPYEQYF
TRBV5-1	.	TRBD1	14	TRBJ2-3	TGCGCCAGCAGCCAAGGACAGGGGCGCGATACGCAGTATTTT	CASSQGQGRDTQYF
TRBV6-5	few	.	15	TRBJ1-3	TGTGCCAGCACCCAGCGGGCGACCATAGGAAACACCATATATTTT	CASTQRATIGNTIYF
TRBV27	.	TRBD1	15	TRBJ1-1	TGTGCCAGCAGTCCGTGGGACAGGGTGAACACTGAAGCTTTCTTT	CASSPWDRVNTEAFF
TRBV5-1	.	.	14	TRBJ2-5	TGCGCCAGCAGCTTGGTGGCCACAGAAGAGACCCAGTACTTC	CASSLVATEETQYF
TRBV9	.	TRBD1	16	TRBJ2-7	TGTGCCAGCAGCGTAGCTACGGGGTCGACAGGGGAAGAGCAGTACTTC	CASSVATGSTGEEQYF
TRBV27	.	TRBD1	18	TRBJ1-2	TGTGCCAGCAGTAATACCCCGATCCTCGGACAGGTGGGCTATGGCTACACCTTC	CASSNTPILGQVGYGYTF
TRBV29-1	.	TRBD1	14	TRBJ2-3	TGCAGCGTTGAAGCAGGGGGACCGGCAGATACGCAGTATTTT	CSVEAGGPADTQYF
TRBV12-3/TRBV12-4	once	.	13	TRBJ1-1	TGTGCCAGCAGGCCTCAGGCTCCTACTGAAGCTTTCTTT	CASRPQAPTEAFF
TRBV29-1	many	TRBD2	13	TRBJ2-1	TGCAGCGGGCTCCCTAGCGGGTACAATGAGCAGTTCTTC	CSGLPSGYNEQFF
TRBV11-2	.	.	14	TRBJ1-1	TGTGCCAGCAGCTTAGACTCCCACTTTGCTGAAGCTTTCTTT	CASSLDSHFAEAFF
TRBV11-3	.	.	13	TRBJ2-3	TGTGCCAGCAGCTTGGGCGCAACAGATACGCAGTATTTT	CASSLGATDTQYF
TRBV2	.	TRBD1	14	TRBJ1-2	TGTGCCAGCATTTGGTCAGGGGGTGACTATGGCTACACCTTC	CASIWSGGDYGYTF
TRBV7-2	.	TRBD1	15	TRBJ1-6	TGTGCCAGCAGCCCCCCGGGACAGAATAATTCACCCCTCCACTTT	CASSPPGQNNSPLHF
TRBV5-5	.	.	13	TRBJ1-2	TGTGCCAGCAGCTTGACGCAGAACTATGGCTACACCTTC	CASSLTQNYGYTF
TRBV28	once	.	18	TRBJ1-2	TGTGCCAGCAGCCCCGGAGGCAGGGGCGGCGGTGGGAACTATGGCTACACCTTC	CASSPGGRGGGGNYGYTF
TRBV19	.	TRBD2	13	TRBJ2-7	TGTGCCAGTAGTATAGGCCTAGCGGTCGAGCAGTACTTC	CASSIGLAVEQYF